The 21 T cell receptor beta chains below all came from one sample that was sequenced in a study of identical twins. Each CDR3 protein gets one entry after TCRdb re-called the 5' RACE reads with MiXCR. Found here are 500,000 to 550,000 distinct CDR3 sequences, around 20% of them singletons; the top ten hold around 0.9%. These same data were also listed under a study on T cells expressing NK-cell markers.

Input material: CD4+ T cells sorted from blood. Every receptor here comes from a woman in her late teens or twenties in good health.

The CDR3 nucleotides are TGTGCCAGCAGCCTTAGACAGACTAGCACAGATACGCAGTATTTT. Translation gives CASSLRQTSTDTQYF. The chain joins TRBV9 to TRBJ2-3; TRBD1 is a possible D gene (5 bases). Trimming cost V 4 bases and J 0 bases, with 12 bases left between them. CDR1 and CDR2 from the germline V gene are SGDLS and YYNGEE. The CDR3 consists of 15 residues.

In DNA form, the CDR3 reads TGCAGTGCTAGAACGGCGGCACTTGAAGCTTTCTTT. It yields the protein CSARTAALEAFF. V gene TRBV20-1 combines with J gene TRBJ1-1; D not certain. Germline CDR1 DFQATT, CDR2 SNEGSKA (reference sequence). V was shortened by 2 bases and J by 7 bases, with 11 bases between the two germline ends. The CDR3 loop spans 12 amino acids.

This clonotype was detected only a few times. The genes are TRBV2 and TRBJ2-1, with 7 nucleotides matching TRBD1. This CDR3 is built from 12 residues. Germline V gene data show CDR1 as SNHLY and CDR2 as FYNNEI. Losses at the gene ends were 6 bases for V and 9 bases for J; bases not matched to a gene: 5. The CDR3 DNA is TGTGCCAGCAGGATCAGGGGGATTGAGCAGTTCTTC. Its translation is CASRIRGIEQFF. Variable domain in full (rest from reference TRBV2 and TRBJ2-1): EPEVTQTPSHQVTQMGQEVILRCVPISNHLYFYWYRQILGQKVEFLVSFYNNEISEKSEIFDDQFSVERPDGSNFTLKIRSTKLEDSAMYFCASRIRGIEQFFGPGTRLTVL.

In this sample, this clonotype turned up a few times. This chain uses TRBV20-1 with TRBJ2-2, with TRBD1 identical over 8 bases. The CDR3 runs 14 residues. Looked up from germline, CDR1 is DFQATT and CDR2 is SNEGSKA (reference sequence). J lost 1 base, V lost 4 bases, and 2 bases had no gene match. The CDR3 DNA follows: TGCAGTGCTATAGGGACAGGGAACACCGGGGAGCTGTTTTTT. Its translation: CSAIGTGNTGELFF.

V gene TRBV21-1 combines with J gene TRBJ2-2; TRBD2, the table's D call, lacks a check against the DNA. TRBV21-1 constitutes a pseudogene. This CDR3 has 15 residues. The DNA of the CDR3 is TGTGCCAGCAGCATCAATAGCGGGACGGCCATCGAGCTGTTTTTT. Encoded protein: CASSINSGTAIELFF.

The CDR3 sequence is CSARVSGTDNQPQHF. The DNA of the CDR3 is TGCAGTGCTAGAGTGTCCGGGACAGACAATCAGCCCCAGCATTTT. The rearrangement links TRBV20-1 to TRBJ1-5; 7 nucleotides agree with TRBD1. Trimming took 1 base from V and 3 from J; bases not matched to a gene: 6. The V gene's germline CDR1 is DFQATT and CDR2 SNEGSKA (reference sequence). This CDR3 spans 15 amino acids.

This clonotype was detected ten times or more. This chain joins TRBV6-1 and TRBJ1-5, with a tentative D call TRBD1 (5 bases). Germline values: CDR1 MNHNS, CDR2 SASEGT. The CDR3 loop spans 15 amino acids. Deletions cut 4 bases from V and 0 bases from J, with 10 bases between. The CDR3 spells CASSVPGNSNQPQHF. As DNA, the CDR3 is TGTGCCAGCAGTGTCCCAGGGAATAGCAATCAGCCCCAGCATTTT.

This clonotype has ten or more counts. This rearrangement joins TRBV7-8 to TRBJ1-6; 9 bases are a match to TRBD1. Germline CDR1 SGHVS, CDR2 FQNEAQ. Germline trimming cut 0 bases from V and 10 bases from J; bases unmatched to any gene: 4. The CDR3 is 15 amino acids. This CDR3 is CASSLASGQGSPLHF. The CDR3 nucleotides are TGTGCCAGCAGCTTAGCTTCGGGACAGGGCTCACCCCTCCACTTT.

This chain connects TRBV15 to TRBJ1-5; D not certain. Germline V gene data show CDR1 as LNHNV and CDR2 as YYDKDF (reference sequence). With 6 bases removed from V and 6 bases from J, the gap between germline ends came to 9 bases. The CDR3 spans 12 residues. CDR3 sequence: CATRTTGQPQHF. The CDR3 DNA reads TGTGCCACCAGGACGACTGGTCAGCCCCAGCATTTT.

V is TRBV5-1 and J is TRBJ2-1; TRBD2 matches 9 bases. The CDR3 has 16 residues. The V segment lost 0 bases and the J segment 8 bases; nucleotides outside the gene matches: 9. Germline assignment: CDR1 SGHRS and CDR2 YFSETQ. The CDR3 is CASSLGLAGLSDEQFF. CDR3 bases: TGCGCCAGCAGCTTGGGGCTAGCGGGGCTGAGCGATGAGCAGTTCTTC. Complete variable domain (other parts from reference TRBV5-1 and TRBJ2-1): KAGVTQTPRYLIKTRGQQVTLSCSPISGHRSVSWYQQTPGQGLQFLFEYFSETQRNKGNFPGRFSGRQFSNSRSEMNVSTLELGDSALYLCASSLGLAGLSDEQFFGPGTRLTVL.

The chain joins TRBV20-1 to TRBJ1-1, with D uncertain. This CDR3 is built from 14 residues. Germline CDR1 reads DFQATT; CDR2 reads SNEGSKA (reference sequence). The ends were cut back, 2 bases at V and 1 base at J, with 11 bases in the middle. The CDR3 DNA reads TGCAGTGCTAGATCAGGTAGTGCGAACACTGAAGCTTTCTTT. It codes for CSARSGSANTEAFF.

V usage is TRBV5-1 and J usage is TRBJ2-2; 10 nucleotides agree with TRBD2. The CDR3 runs 14 residues. Trimming cost V 4 bases and J 6 bases; bases outside gene matches: 3. CDR1 is SGHRS and CDR2 is YFSETQ in the germline V gene. This CDR3 reads CASSPGTSAGELFF. The CDR3 nucleotides read TGCGCCAGCAGCCCGGGGACTAGCGCCGGGGAGCTGTTTTTT.

V is TRBV20-1 and J is TRBJ2-3; 11 nucleotides match TRBD2. V lost 3 bases to trimming and J lost 3 bases; unmatched junction nucleotides: 5. CDR1 DFQATT and CDR2 SNEGSKA come from the germline V gene (reference sequence). This CDR3 is 15 amino acids long. The CDR3 DNA is TGCAGTGCTAGTGGGACTAGCGGCCAAACAGATACGCAGTATTTT. Translation gives CSASGTSGQTDTQYF.

This clonotype occurred a few times. The chain has TRBV24-1 and TRBJ2-3; D call uncertain. V was pared by 2 bases and J by 6 bases, with 14 bases between. CDR1 is KGHDR, CDR2 SFDVKD, per germline. The CDR3 spans 15 residues. The CDR3 is CATSDSHLFADTQYF. In DNA, the CDR3 is TGTGCCACCAGTGATTCCCACCTGTTCGCCGATACGCAGTATTTT.

The CDR3 sequence: CASSLGGGGEAFF. DNA for the CDR3: TGTGCCAGCAGCTTAGGGGGAGGGGGGGAAGCTTTCTTT. The chain has TRBV7-8 and TRBJ1-1; TRBD1 might be the D (6 bases). Germline-derived CDR1 and CDR2 are SGHVS and FQNEAQ. V was shortened by 1 base and J by 8 bases, with 11 bases between the two germline ends. This CDR3 has 13 residues.

This chain's CDR3 is CASGLGGRTDTQYF. The CDR3 DNA sequence: TGTGCCAGCGGACTAGGGGGCCGCACAGATACGCAGTATTTT. The chain uses TRBV6-1 and TRBJ2-3; D tentatively fits TRBD1 or TRBD2 (7 bases each). The CDR3 totals 14 residues. Trimming removed 8 bases at V and 1 base at J, with 13 bases between. Germline CDR1 and CDR2: MNHNS and SASEGT.

J is TRBJ1-1 and V is TRBV9; D unresolved. Germline V gives CDR1 SGDLS, CDR2 YYNGEE. Trimming took 0 bases from V and 1 from J, leaving 10 bases between them. CDR3 length equals 15 residues. The chain's CDR3 is CASSVDARWNTEAFF. CDR3 nucleotides: TGTGCCAGCAGCGTAGACGCCAGATGGAACACTGAAGCTTTCTTT.

The chain combines TRBV2 with TRBJ2-1; TRBD2 matches at 7 bases. The V and J ends lost 3 bases and 7 bases, in that order; junction bases with no gene match: 3. The germline V gene has CDR1 SNHLY and CDR2 FYNNEI. The CDR3 has 13 residues. The CDR3 DNA follows: TGTGCCAGCAGTGAGATGCGGGGGAATGAGCAGTTCTTC. Translating gives CASSEMRGNEQFF.

The rearrangement uses TRBV11-2 and TRBJ2-7; TRBD2 might be the D (5 bases). CDR1 is SGHAT and CDR2 is FQNNGV in the germline V gene. CDR3 length: 16 residues. V was shortened by 5 bases and J by 3 bases, with 20 bases between the two germline ends. The CDR3 region has the DNA TGTGCCAGCAGCCGCGGGCGGGCAAGGACCATCTACGAGCAGTACTTC. Its protein is CASSRGRARTIYEQYF.

This clonotype was seen once. The chain recombines TRBV6-2 or TRBV6-3 with TRBJ2-4; D tentatively fits TRBD1 or TRBD2 (5 bases each). The CDR3 runs 16 residues. V lost 7 bases and J 0 bases, leaving 16 bases between the germline ends. Per the germline V gene, CDR1 is MNHEY and CDR2 is SVGEGT. CDR3 amino acids: CASTPWDQLAKNIQYF. The CDR3 nucleotides read TGTGCCAGCACCCCGTGGGACCAACTAGCCAAAAACATTCAGTACTTC.

A few counts support this clonotype. The chain has TRBV20-1 and TRBJ2-1; the match to TRBD2 covers 10 bases. The J segment lost 4 bases and the V segment lost 6 bases, leaving 3 bases of the junction unmatched. CDR1 is DFQATT, CDR2 SNEGSKA, per germline (reference sequence). This CDR3 is 13 amino acids long. DNA for the CDR3: TGCAGTGCGATTAGCGGGGGGTACAATGAGCAGTTCTTC. Translated: CSAISGGYNEQFF.